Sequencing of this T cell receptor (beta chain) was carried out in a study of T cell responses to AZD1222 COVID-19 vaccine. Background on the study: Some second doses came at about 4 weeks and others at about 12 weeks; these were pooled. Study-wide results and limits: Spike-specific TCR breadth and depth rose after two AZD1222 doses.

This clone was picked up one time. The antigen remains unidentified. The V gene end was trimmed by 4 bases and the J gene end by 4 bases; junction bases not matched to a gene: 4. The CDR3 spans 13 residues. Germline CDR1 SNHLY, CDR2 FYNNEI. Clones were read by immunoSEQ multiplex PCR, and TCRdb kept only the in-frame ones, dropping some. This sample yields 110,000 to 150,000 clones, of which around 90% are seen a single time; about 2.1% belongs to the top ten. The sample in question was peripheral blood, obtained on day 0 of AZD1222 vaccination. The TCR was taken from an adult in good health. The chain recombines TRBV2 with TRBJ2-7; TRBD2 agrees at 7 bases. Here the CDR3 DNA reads TGTGCCAGCAGTGCGGGACTACCTTACGAGCAGTACTTC. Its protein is CASSAGLPYEQYF.